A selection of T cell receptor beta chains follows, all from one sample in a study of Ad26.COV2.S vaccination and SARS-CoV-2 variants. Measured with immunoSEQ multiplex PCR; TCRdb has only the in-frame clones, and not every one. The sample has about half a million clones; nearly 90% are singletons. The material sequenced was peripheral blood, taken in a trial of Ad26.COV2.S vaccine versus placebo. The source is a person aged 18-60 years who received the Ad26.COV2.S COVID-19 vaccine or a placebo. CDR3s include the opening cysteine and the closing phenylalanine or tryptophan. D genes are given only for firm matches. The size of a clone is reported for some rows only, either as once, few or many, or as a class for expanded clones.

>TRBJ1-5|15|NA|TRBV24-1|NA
TGTGCCACCAGTACTCGTGGGTCAGGGAATCAGCCCCAGCATTTT
CATSTRGSGNQPQHF
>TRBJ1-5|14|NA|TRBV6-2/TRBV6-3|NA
TGTGCCAGCAGTTACGGGGCGGGAAATCAGCCCCAGCATTTT
CASSYGAGNQPQHF
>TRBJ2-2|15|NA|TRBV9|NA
TGTGCCAGCAGCGCCGACGGGGGAGTCACCGGGGAGCTGTTTTTT
CASSADGGVTGELFF
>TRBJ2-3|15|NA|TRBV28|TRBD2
TGTGCCAGCAGTTTACTAGCGGGAGCGGCAGATACGCAGTATTTT
CASSLLAGAADTQYF
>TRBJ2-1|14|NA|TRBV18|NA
TGTGCCAGCTCACAAGTGGCAGGGTCCCGGGAGCAGTTCTTC
CASSQVAGSREQFF
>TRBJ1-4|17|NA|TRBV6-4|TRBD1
TGTGCCACCAGAGCCGGGACAGATCATAAAGGTCGGGAAAAACTGTTTTTT
CATRAGTDHKGREKLFF
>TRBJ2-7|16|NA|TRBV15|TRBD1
TGTGCCACCAGCAGACCCCCGGGACAGGGGGAAAGCGAGCAGTACTTC
CATSRPPGQGESEQYF
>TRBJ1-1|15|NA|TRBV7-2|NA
TGTGCCAGCAGCTTAGATTCCGGGAGTCGGACTGAAGCTTTCTTT
CASSLDSGSRTEAFF
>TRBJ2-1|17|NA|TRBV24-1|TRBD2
TGTGCCACCAGTGAGGATCGGACTAGCGGGAGTGCGAGTGTGCAGTTCTTC
CATSEDRTSGSASVQFF
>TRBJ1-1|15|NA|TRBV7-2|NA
TGTGCCAGCAGCCCGCAGAGCGGCTTAGGGACTGAAGCTTTCTTT
CASSPQSGLGTEAFF
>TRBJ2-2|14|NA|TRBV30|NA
TGTGCCTGGAACGGGGGACCAGGGACCGGGGAGCTGTTTTTT
CAWNGGPGTGELFF
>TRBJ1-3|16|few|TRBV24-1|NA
TGTGCCACCAGGGGCAGCGGACGCTACTCTGGAAACACCATATATTTT
CATRGSGRYSGNTIYF
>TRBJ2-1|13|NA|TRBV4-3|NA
TGCGCCAGCAGCCAAGAAAATTCAAATGAGCAGTTCTTC
CASSQENSNEQFF
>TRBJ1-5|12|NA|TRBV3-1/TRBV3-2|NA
TGTGCCAGCAGCCAAGATACTCAGCCCCAGCATTTT
CASSQDTQPQHF
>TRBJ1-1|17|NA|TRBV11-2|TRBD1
TGTGCCAGCAGGAATCCGTACAGGGGGCGGACGAACACTGAAGCTTTCTTT
CASRNPYRGRTNTEAFF
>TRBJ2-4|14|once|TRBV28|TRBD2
TGTGCCAGCAGTTTAGCGGGAGCCTATAACATTCAGTACTTC
CASSLAGAYNIQYF
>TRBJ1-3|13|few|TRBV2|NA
TGTGCCAGCCACGGCAGGAGTGGAAACACCATATATTTT
CASHGRSGNTIYF
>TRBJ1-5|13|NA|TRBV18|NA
TGTGCCAGCTCACCACAAAGCGATCAGCCCCAGCATTTT
CASSPQSDQPQHF
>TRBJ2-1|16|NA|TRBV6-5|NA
TGTGCCAGCAGTTACTCAAGTCCTGCACTTTACAATGAGCAGTTCTTC
CASSYSSPALYNEQFF
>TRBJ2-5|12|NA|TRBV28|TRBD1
TGTGCCGGACAGGGGGCTTCAGAGACCCAGTACTTC
CAGQGASETQYF
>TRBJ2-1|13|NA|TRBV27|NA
TGTGCCAGCAGGAAAGACACCTACAATGAGCAGTTCTTC
CASRKDTYNEQFF
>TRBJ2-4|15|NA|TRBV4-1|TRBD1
TGCGCCAGCAGCCAAGTAGGGGACAGGAAAAACATTCAGTACTTC
CASSQVGDRKNIQYF
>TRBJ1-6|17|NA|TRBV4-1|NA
TGCGCCAGCAGCCAAGTAGTCCAGGATTGGGATAATTCACCCCTCCACTTT
CASSQVVQDWDNSPLHF
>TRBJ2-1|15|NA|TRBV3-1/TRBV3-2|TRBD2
TGTGCCAGCAGCCAGTTAGCGGGGGACTACAATGAGCAGTTCTTC
CASSQLAGDYNEQFF
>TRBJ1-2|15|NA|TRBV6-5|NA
TGTGCCAGCGGAACTGTTGGACGGAGATTATTGGGCTACACCTTC
CASGTVGRRLLGYTF
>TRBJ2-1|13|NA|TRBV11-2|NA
TGTGCCAGCAGCCCGCCGTGGGCCAATGAGCAGTTCTTC
CASSPPWANEQFF
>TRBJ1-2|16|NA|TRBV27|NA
TGTGCCAGCAGTTTATCCGAGACAGGACAGATCTATGGCTACACCTTC
CASSLSETGQIYGYTF
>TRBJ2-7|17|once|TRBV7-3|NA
TGTGCCAGCAGCCCAAACCCCACGATGGGCCCCTCCTACGAGCAGTACTTC
CASSPNPTMGPSYEQYF
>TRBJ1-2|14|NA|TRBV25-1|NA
TGTGCCAGCAGCGCCGGGACTACGGGCTATGGCTACACCTTC
CASSAGTTGYGYTF
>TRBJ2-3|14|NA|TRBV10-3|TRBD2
TGTGCCATCAGAGTCGGGGGGAACACAGATACGCAGTATTTT
CAIRVGGNTDTQYF
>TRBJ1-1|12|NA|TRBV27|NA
TGTGCCAGCAGTTCTGGTAAAACTGAAGCTTTCTTT
CASSSGKTEAFF
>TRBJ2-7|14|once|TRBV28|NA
TGTGCCAGCAGTTTAGCGGGGCGCTCCTACGAGCAGTACTTC
CASSLAGRSYEQYF
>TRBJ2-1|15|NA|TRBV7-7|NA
TGTGCTAGCAGCTTGGAGGGGGGACCCTACAATGAGCAGTTCTTC
CASSLEGGPYNEQFF
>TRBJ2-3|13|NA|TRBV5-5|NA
TGTGCCAGCGGGGGAGCGTCCACAGATACGCAGTATTTT
CASGGASTDTQYF
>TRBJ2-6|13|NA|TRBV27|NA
TGTGCCAGCAGTTTTTCCGGGGCCAACGTCCTGACTTTC
CASSFSGANVLTF
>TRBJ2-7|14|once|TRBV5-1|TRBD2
TGCGCCAGCAGCTTGTCGGGGGGGACCTACGAGCAGTACTTC
CASSLSGGTYEQYF
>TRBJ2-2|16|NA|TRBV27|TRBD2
TGTGCCAGCAGTTTAAGCGGCGGGAGGGCCGTCGGGGAGCTGTTTTTT
CASSLSGGRAVGELFF
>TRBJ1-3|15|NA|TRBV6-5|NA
TGTGCCAGCAGTTACTCGCGTTGGGCGGGAAACACCATATATTTT
CASSYSRWAGNTIYF
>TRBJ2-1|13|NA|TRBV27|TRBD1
TGTGCCAGCAGTGAGACAGGGTACAATGAGCAGTTCTTC
CASSETGYNEQFF
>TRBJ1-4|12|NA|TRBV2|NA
TGTGCCAGCAGGGACAGCCAGGAAAAACTGTTTTTT
CASRDSQEKLFF
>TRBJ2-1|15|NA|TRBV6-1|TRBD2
TGTGCCAGCAGTGAAGATGACGGGAGGGCCAATGAGCAGTTCTTC
CASSEDDGRANEQFF
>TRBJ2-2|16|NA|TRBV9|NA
TGTGCCAGCAGCGTAGATCCGGGATGGAGCACCGGGGAGCTGTTTTTT
CASSVDPGWSTGELFF
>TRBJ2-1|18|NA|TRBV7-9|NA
TGTGCCAGCAGCTTTTCCATGTCCACATTTGGGGCCTACAATGAGCAGTTCTTC
CASSFSMSTFGAYNEQFF
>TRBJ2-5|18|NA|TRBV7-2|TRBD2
TGTGCCAGCAGCCCTATCTCTAGCGGAACCTCGATCCAAGAGACCCAGTACTTC
CASSPISSGTSIQETQYF
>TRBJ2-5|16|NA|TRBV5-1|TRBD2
TGCGCCAGCAGACTTGGGACTAGCGGGAGTTTTGAGACCCAGTACTTC
CASRLGTSGSFETQYF
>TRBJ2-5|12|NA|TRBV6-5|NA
TGTGCCAGCAGCCTGGACAGAGAGACCCAGTACTTC
CASSLDRETQYF
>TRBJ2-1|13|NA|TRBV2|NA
TGTGCCAGCAGTGAAGCGCATTACAATGAGCAGTTCTTC
CASSEAHYNEQFF
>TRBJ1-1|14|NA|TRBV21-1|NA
TGTGCCAGCAGACCCTCGCGGGCGAACACTGAAGCTTTCTTT
CASRPSRANTEAFF
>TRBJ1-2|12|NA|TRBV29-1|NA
TGCAGCGTGACTTCCTCAGGGGAAGGCTACACCTTC
CSVTSSGEGYTF
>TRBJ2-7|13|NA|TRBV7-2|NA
TGTGCCAGCAGCTTAGTCAGGGTTTACGAGCAGTACTTC
CASSLVRVYEQYF
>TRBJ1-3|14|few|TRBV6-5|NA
TGTGCCAGCTTCTGGGGAAGCTCTGGAAACACCATATATTTT
CASFWGSSGNTIYF